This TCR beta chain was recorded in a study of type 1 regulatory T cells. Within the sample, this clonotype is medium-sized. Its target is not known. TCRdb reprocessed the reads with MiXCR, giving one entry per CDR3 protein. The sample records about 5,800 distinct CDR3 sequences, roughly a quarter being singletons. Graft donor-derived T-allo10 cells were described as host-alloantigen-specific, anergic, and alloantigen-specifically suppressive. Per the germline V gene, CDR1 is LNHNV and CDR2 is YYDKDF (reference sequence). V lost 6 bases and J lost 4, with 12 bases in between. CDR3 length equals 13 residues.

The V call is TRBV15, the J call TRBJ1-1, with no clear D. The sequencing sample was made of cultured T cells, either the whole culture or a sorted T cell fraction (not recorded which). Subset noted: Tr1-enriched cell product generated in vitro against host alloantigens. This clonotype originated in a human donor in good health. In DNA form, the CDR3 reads TGTGCCACCAGAGCGGCGGGTGGCACTGAAGCTTTCTTT. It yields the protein CATRAAGGTEAFF.